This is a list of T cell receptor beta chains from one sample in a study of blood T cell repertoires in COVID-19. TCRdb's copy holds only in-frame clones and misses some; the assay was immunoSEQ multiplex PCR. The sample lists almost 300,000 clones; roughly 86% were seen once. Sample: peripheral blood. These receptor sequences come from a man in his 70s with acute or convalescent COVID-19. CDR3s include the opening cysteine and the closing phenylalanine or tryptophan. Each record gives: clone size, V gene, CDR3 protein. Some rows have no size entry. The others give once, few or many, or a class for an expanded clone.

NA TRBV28 CASNPLPGQPQHF
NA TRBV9 CASSVVGGGTEAFF
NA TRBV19 CASSIPGQGTEAFF
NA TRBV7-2 CASSLNQRGRELETQYF
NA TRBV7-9 CASTLAGAYEQYF
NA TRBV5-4 CASSFLAGGPRNEQFF
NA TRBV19 CASREYYGYTF
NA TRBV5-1 CASSSWTGNTEAFF
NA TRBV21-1 CASRAGGDQPQHF
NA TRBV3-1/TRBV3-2 CASAVASGHVGDTQYF
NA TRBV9 CASSVLAGGINEQFF
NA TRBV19 CASSISRTTVEPQHF
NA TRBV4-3 CASSQGDRGQAGYGYTF
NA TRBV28 CASPSGNQPQHF
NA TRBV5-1 CASSSLGGNTEAFF
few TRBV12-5 CASGLDRGSPYEQYF
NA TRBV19 CASSMPGTGELFF
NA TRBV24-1 CATSESGVGNTIYF
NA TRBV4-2 CASSQPLAGYNEQFF
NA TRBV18 CASSLTGVLGETQYF
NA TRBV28 CASSKRTGGGEKLFF
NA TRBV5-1 CASSLIGTDTQYF
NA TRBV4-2 CASSQSSGISAERQYF
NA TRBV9 CASSVVTSEAFF
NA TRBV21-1 CASSKVERSGPYNEQFF
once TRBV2 CASSEEQGAYEQYF
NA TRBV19 CASRAGIPHQPQHF
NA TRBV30 CAWGTVYSPLHF
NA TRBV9 CASSGDRGHNGYTF
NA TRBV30 CAWRSGQGARYGYTF
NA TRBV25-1 CATSVSSGYGYTF
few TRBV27 CASSFYSNQPQHF
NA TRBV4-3 CASSHRPNTEAFF
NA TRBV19 CASSTLPGREDYEQYF
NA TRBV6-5 CASNGQTNSPLHF
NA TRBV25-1 CASSEFGTVVSPLHF
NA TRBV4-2 CASSQDLGLAGDRADTQYF
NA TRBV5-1 CASTRGGGETQYF
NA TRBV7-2 CASSLALGLGNIQYF
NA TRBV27 CASRSPTGGYGYTF
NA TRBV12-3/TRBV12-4 CASSTGIGNEQFF
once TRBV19 CASSTDGTSVYNEQFF
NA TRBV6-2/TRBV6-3 CASSYSPTQGLAGYEQYF
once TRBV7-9 CASSLEARGTQYF
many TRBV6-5 CASSYSLPSGYGYTF
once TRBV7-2 CASSWGLAGNEQFF
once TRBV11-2 CASSLEGGISGNTIYF
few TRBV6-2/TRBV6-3 CASSYWTSQETQYF
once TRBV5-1 CASRAGTSGYEQYF
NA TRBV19 CASTWLQGGNQPQHF